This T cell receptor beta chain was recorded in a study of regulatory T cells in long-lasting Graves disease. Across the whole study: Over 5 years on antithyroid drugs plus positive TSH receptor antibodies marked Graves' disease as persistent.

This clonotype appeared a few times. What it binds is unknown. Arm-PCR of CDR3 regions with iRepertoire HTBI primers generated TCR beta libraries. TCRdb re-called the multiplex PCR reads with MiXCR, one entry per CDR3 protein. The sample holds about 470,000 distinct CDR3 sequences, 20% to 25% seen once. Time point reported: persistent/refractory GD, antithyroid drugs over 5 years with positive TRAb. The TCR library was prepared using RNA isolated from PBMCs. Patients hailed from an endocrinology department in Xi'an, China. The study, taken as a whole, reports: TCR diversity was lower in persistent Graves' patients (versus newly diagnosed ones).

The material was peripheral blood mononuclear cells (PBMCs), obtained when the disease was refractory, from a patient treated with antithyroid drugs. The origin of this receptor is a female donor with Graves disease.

CDR3 sequence: CASSYWAGASYEQYF. For the CDR3, the DNA is TGTGCCAGCAGTTACTGGGCAGGGGCCTCCTACGAGCAGTACTTC. The chain recombines TRBV6-5 with TRBJ2-7; a weak D match, TRBD1 (6 bases). There are 15 residues in the CDR3. Germline loops: CDR1 MNHEY, CDR2 SVGAGI. With 1 base removed from V and 0 bases from J, the gap between germline ends came to 10 bases.